This TCR beta chain was sequenced in a study of Tregs in tolerant kidney transplant recipients. Produced via immunoSEQ multiplex PCR; TCRdb's table is partial and in-frame only. The data show about 66,000 clones, with just under 95% seen just once and over 9.5% held by the top ten. Germline CDR1 SGHKS, CDR2 YYEKEE (reference sequence). V was clipped by 4 bases and J by 4 bases; unmatched bases: 5. The CDR3 is 15 residues long. The specimen was CD8+ T cells from blood, collected before the transplant. The genes are TRBV5-5 and TRBJ1-5; TRBD1 agrees at 10 bases. This sequence was found in a human donor who received a combined kidney and bone marrow transplant. The CDR3 DNA reads as TGTGCCAGCAGCATGGACAGGGGGGGGAATCAGCCCCAGCATTTT. Translation gives CASSMDRGGNQPQHF.